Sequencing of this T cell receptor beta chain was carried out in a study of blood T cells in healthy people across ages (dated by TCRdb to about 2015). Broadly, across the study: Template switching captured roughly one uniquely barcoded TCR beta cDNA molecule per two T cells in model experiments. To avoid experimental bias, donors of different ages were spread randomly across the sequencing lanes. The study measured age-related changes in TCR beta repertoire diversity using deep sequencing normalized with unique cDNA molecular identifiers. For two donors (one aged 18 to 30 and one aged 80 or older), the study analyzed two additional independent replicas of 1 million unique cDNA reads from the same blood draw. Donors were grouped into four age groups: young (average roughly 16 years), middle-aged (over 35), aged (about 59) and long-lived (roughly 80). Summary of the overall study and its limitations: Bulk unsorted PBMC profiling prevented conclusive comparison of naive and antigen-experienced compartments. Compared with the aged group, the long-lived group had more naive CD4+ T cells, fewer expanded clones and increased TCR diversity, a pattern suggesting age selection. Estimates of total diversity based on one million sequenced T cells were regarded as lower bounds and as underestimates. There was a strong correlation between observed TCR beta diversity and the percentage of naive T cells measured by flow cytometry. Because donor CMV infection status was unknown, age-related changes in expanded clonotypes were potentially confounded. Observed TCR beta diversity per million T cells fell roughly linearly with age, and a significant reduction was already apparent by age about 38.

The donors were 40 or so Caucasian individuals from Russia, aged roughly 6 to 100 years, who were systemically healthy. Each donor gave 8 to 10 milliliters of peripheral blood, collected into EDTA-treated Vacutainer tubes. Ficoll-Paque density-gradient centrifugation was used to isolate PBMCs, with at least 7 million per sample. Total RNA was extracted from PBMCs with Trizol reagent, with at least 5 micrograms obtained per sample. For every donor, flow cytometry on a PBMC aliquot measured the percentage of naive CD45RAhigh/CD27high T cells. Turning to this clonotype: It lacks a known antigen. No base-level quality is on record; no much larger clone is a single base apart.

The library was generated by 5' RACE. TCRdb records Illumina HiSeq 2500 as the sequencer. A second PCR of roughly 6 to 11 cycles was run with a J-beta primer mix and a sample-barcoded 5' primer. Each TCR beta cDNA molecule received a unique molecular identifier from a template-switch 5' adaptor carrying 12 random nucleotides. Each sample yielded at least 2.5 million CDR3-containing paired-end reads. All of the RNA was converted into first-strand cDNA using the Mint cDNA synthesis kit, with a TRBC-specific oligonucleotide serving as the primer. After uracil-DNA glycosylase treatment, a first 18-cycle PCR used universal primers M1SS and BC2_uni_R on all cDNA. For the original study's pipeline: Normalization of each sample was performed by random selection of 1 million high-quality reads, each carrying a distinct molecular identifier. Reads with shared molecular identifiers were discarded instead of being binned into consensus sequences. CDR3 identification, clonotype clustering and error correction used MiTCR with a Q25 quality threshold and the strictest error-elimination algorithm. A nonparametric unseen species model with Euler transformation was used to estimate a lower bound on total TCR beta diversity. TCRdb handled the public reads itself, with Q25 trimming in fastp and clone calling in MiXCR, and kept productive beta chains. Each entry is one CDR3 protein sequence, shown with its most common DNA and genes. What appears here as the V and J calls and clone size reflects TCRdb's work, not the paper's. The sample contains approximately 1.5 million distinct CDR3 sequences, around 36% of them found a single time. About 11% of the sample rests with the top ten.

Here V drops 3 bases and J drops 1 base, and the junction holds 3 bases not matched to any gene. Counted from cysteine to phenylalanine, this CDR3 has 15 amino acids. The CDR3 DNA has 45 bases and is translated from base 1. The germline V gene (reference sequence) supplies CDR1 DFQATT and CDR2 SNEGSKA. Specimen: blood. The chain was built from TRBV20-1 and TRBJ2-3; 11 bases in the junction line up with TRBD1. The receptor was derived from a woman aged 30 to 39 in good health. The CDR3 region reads CSARDRGRGTDTQYF. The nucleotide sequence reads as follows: TGCAGTGCTAGGGACAGGGGGCGAGGCACAGATACGCAGTATTTT.